Shown below are 12 T cell receptor beta chains from a single sample sequenced in a study of OX40 agonist ivuxolimab in advanced cancers. Using immunoSEQ multiplex PCR, the repertoire was profiled, and TCRdb retains in-frame clones only, with some absent. The sample contains some 800 clones, around 77% of which appear only once. Sample collection was performed in a trial of the OX40 agonist ivuxolimab. These receptors were collected from an adult with an advanced solid tumor such as melanoma, head and neck, liver or kidney cancer.

This sequence joins TRBV7-4 and TRBJ2-3; D is perhaps TRBD1 (5 bases). V lost 5 bases to trimming and J lost 4 bases, with 19 bases between them. Germline V CDR1 and CDR2: SGHVT, SQSDAQ. The CDR3 has 16 residues. Written as DNA, the CDR3 is TGTGCCAGCAGCCCCGGAAGGGGTGGAAGGGCAGATACGCAGTATTTT. The encoded protein is CASSPGRGGRADTQYF. The complete variable domain, with remaining parts taken from reference TRBV7-4 and TRBJ2-3, reads GAGVSQSPRYKVAKRGRDVALRCDSISGHVTLYWYRQTLGQGSEVLTYSQSDAQRDKSGRPSGRFSAERPERSVSTLKIQRTEQGDSAVYLCASSPGRGGRADTQYFGPGTRLTVL.

The rearrangement uses TRBV11-3 and TRBJ1-5; D is ambiguous. Germline lookup yields CDR1 SGHNT and CDR2 YENEEA. Trimming pared 5 bases from V and 0 bases from J, leaving 11 bases between. The CDR3 has 15 amino acids. CDR3 loop: CASSATGISNQPQHF. CDR3 sequence (DNA): TGTGCCAGCAGCGCAACGGGAATTAGCAATCAGCCCCAGCATTTT.

The chain carries TRBV11-3 and TRBJ1-3; D ambiguous. With 3 bases removed from V and 0 bases from J, the gap between germline ends came to 9 bases. The CDR3 is 15 residues long. Germline CDR1 SGHNT, CDR2 YENEEA. CDR3 protein: CASSLLVSSGNTIYF. The CDR3 region has the DNA TGTGCCAGCAGCTTGCTAGTCAGCTCTGGAAACACCATATATTTT.

This rearrangement joins TRBV29-1 to TRBJ1-4, with a tentative D call TRBD1 (6 bases). V lost 7 bases to trimming and J lost 2 bases, with 17 bases between them. The length of the CDR3 is 15 residues. The germline V gene encodes CDR1 SQVTM and CDR2 ANQGSEA. The CDR3 DNA sequence: TGCAGCGCATCAGATACAGGGACGACTAATGAAAAACTGTTTTTT. This codes for CSASDTGTTNEKLFF.

With respect to this clone: Germline is not matched at one junction end, which may reflect a read error. Here the CDR3 reads CAISAPGTGNTGELFF. The CDR3, as DNA: TGTGCCATCAGTGCCCCCGGGACAGGGAACACCGGGGAGCTGTTTTTT. This chain joins TRBV6-8 and TRBJ2-2; 8 nucleotides align to TRBD1. Germline CDR1 MNHGY, CDR2 SAAAGT. The CDR3 extends over 16 amino acids.

J is TRBJ1-2 and V is TRBV19; D call uncertain. Trimming stripped 3 bases from V and 6 bases from J, with 8 bases between. The CDR3 has 12 residues. Per germline, CDR1 LNHDA and CDR2 SQIVND (reference sequence). The CDR3 protein is CASSIGRDGYTF. Here the CDR3 DNA reads TGTGCCAGTAGTATCGGGCGGGATGGCTACACCTTC.

V is TRBV28 and J is TRBJ1-1; D is perhaps TRBD1 (5 bases). Trimming pared 2 bases from V and 0 bases from J, leaving 10 bases between. Germline assignment: CDR1 MDHEN and CDR2 SYDVKM. This CDR3 comprises 15 residues. The CDR3 reads CASSLGGRMNTEAFF. In DNA, the CDR3 is TGTGCCAGCAGTTTAGGGGGACGGATGAACACTGAAGCTTTCTTT.

The V gene is TRBV15, the J gene TRBJ2-1; 12 nucleotides agree with TRBD2. V shed 5 bases and J 6 bases; nucleotides not matched to a gene: 5. CDR1 is LNHNV and CDR2 is YYDKDF in the germline V gene (reference sequence). This CDR3 has 15 amino acids. The CDR3 protein is CATSQTSGGFNEQFF. The CDR3 region has the DNA TGTGCCACCAGCCAGACTAGCGGGGGATTCAATGAGCAGTTCTTC. Based on the CDR3 plus reference TRBV15 and TRBJ2-1, the full variable domain is DAMVIQNPRYQVTQFGKPVTLSCSQTLNHNVMYWYQQKSSQAPKLLFHYYDKDFNNEADTPDNFQSRRPNTSFCFLDIRSPGLGDTAMYLCATSQTSGGFNEQFFGPGTRLTVL.

J is TRBJ1-1 and V is TRBV19; D possibly corresponds to TRBD1 (5 bases). With 7 bases removed from V and 1 base from J, the gap between germline ends came to 19 bases. The CDR3 runs 16 residues. Germline V gene sequence: CDR1 LNHDA, CDR2 SQIVND (reference sequence). CDR3 residues: CASMEERRDSNTEAFF. In nucleotides, the CDR3 is TGTGCCAGTATGGAGGAAAGAAGGGACTCGAACACTGAAGCTTTCTTT.

J is TRBJ2-5 and V is TRBV18, with 13 bases aligning to TRBD2. The CDR3 is 15 amino acids. Trimming took 3 bases from V and 2 from J; bases not matched to a gene: 0. Germline CDR1 is KGHSH and CDR2 is LQKENI. The CDR3 loop reads CASSPGLAGQETQYF. The CDR3 DNA sequence: TGTGCCAGCTCACCGGGACTAGCGGGACAAGAGACCCAGTACTTC.

The chain links TRBV6-8 to TRBJ2-7, with D possibly matching TRBD1 (6 bases). In germline, CDR1 is MNHGY, CDR2 SAAAGT. V was clipped by 4 bases and J by 1 base, with 14 bases between them. CDR3 length: 15 amino acids. CDR3 nucleotides: TGTGCCAGCAGTTCGACAGGAAGTAAGTCCTACGAGCAGTACTTC. This translates into CASSSTGSKSYEQYF.

The CDR3 sequence is CASNLSGAGGYTF. The CDR3 coding sequence is TGTGCCAGCAATCTCTCAGGGGCGGGTGGCTACACCTTC. The chain combines TRBV12-5 with TRBJ1-2; D is perhaps TRBD1 (6 bases). The CDR3 has 13 amino acids. The germline CDR1 and CDR2 sequences are LGHNT and FRNRAP.